This entry lists 5 T cell receptor beta chains sequenced from one sample in a study of T cell repertoires in ileal Crohn's disease. TCRdb keeps only in-frame clones here, not all; method: immunoSEQ multiplex PCR. The sample holds 10,000 to 15,000 clones, about 82% seen once. Time point given: neoterminal ileum biopsy at postoperative endoscopy, about 6 months after surgery. Sequences were obtained from ileal tissue. The receptors come from an adult with Crohn's disease.

The chain couples TRBV10-3 to TRBJ1-5, with 10 positions matching TRBD1. Germline CDR1 ENHRY, CDR2 SYGVKD. V was pared by 10 bases and J by 7 bases, with 10 bases of the junction left unmatched. This CDR3 spans 14 amino acids. CDR3 sequence: CATTPGQGSQPQHF. CDR3 DNA sequence: TGTGCCACCACTCCGGGACAGGGGTCACAGCCCCAGCATTTT.

The V gene is TRBV6-6, the J gene TRBJ2-2; D possibly corresponds to TRBD2 (5 bases). The CDR3 length is 14 residues. Germline values: CDR1 MNHNY, CDR2 SVGAGI (reference sequence). V lost 6 bases and J lost 7, with 15 bases in between. The CDR3: CASSFGGYGGELFF. CDR3 nucleotide sequence: TGTGCCAGCAGCTTTGGCGGGTACGGCGGGGAGCTGTTTTTT.

In the case of this clone: Germline and junction disagree at one end, which may indicate a read error. The chain carries TRBV4-2 and TRBJ2-7; D remains unclear. Germline-derived CDR1 and CDR2 are LGHNA and YNFKEQ. CDR3 length: 14 amino acids. The CDR3 is CAGSQPSSSYEQYF. In DNA form, the CDR3 reads TGTGCCGGCAGCCAACCGAGTAGTTCCTACGAGCAGTACTTC.

V and J are TRBV28 and TRBJ2-7; maybe TRBD2 (5 bases). CDR3 length: 15 amino acids. V lost 7 bases and J 3 bases, leaving 19 bases between the germline ends. In germline, CDR1 is MDHEN, CDR2 SYDVKM. The CDR3 bases are TGTGCCAGCACCTCTGGGAGCGGAGGTCACTACGAGCAGTACTTC. Translation: CASTSGSGGHYEQYF.

The rearrangement joins TRBV4-1 to TRBJ2-5; 9 nucleotides match TRBD2. The V and J ends lost 0 bases and 11 bases, in that order; junction bases with no gene match: 10. Germline CDR1 MGHRA, CDR2 YSYEKL. The CDR3 is 15 amino acids. Here the CDR3 reads CASSQERSSGRAQYF. The CDR3 coding sequence is TGCGCCAGCAGCCAAGAAAGGAGTAGCGGGAGAGCGCAGTACTTC.